A selection of T cell receptor beta chains follows, all from one sample in a study of molecular identifiers for immune sequencing clone quantification. TCRdb passed the PCR reads through MiXCR, listing each CDR3 protein once. The data show approximately 670,000 distinct CDR3 sequences, just under 20% seen once. The sample was naive CD8+ T cells from blood, with Jurkat cell RNA spiked in. The receptors shown here come from a human donor in good health. Some libraries in this study had Jurkat cell RNA spiked in. Each CDR3 is given with its conserved first and last residue. The order of the fields is J gene, D gene, clone size, V gene, CDR3 DNA, CDR3 protein. D genes are given only for firm matches. The size of a clone is reported for some rows only, either as once, few or many, or as a class for expanded clones.

J gene: TRBJ2-1
D gene: TRBD2
clone size: -
V gene: TRBV11-3
CDR3 DNA: TGTGCCAGCAGCTTAGCGAGTAGCGGGATAGGTGGGCAGTTCTTC
CDR3 protein: CASSLASSGIGGQFF

J gene: TRBJ1-5
D gene: -
clone size: many
V gene: TRBV19
CDR3 DNA: TGTGCCAGTACCTATTCGGCGGGCCGTAGCAATCAGCCCCAGCATTTT
CDR3 protein: CASTYSAGRSNQPQHF

J gene: TRBJ1-5
D gene: -
clone size: many
V gene: TRBV6-6
CDR3 DNA: TGTGCCAGCACGGTGTATAGCAATCAGCCCCAGCATTTT
CDR3 protein: CASTVYSNQPQHF

J gene: TRBJ2-7
D gene: TRBD2
clone size: many
V gene: TRBV27
CDR3 DNA: TGTGCCAGCAGTTTATATTTTCCTAGCGGGACATCCTATTACGAGCAGTACTTC
CDR3 protein: CASSLYFPSGTSYYEQYF

J gene: TRBJ2-7
D gene: TRBD2
clone size: -
V gene: TRBV27
CDR3 DNA: TGTGCCAGCAGTTTAAGGCGGGAGCACCACGAGCAGTACTTC
CDR3 protein: CASSLRREHHEQYF

J gene: TRBJ2-1
D gene: TRBD2
clone size: many
V gene: TRBV28
CDR3 DNA: TGTGCCAGCAGTTCTCTGGGAAGCGGGAGAGGGTACAATGAGCAGTTCTTC
CDR3 protein: CASSSLGSGRGYNEQFF

J gene: TRBJ1-5
D gene: TRBD1
clone size: -
V gene: TRBV30
CDR3 DNA: TGTGCCTGGTCCGGGACAGGGGTTCAGCCCCAGCATTTT
CDR3 protein: CAWSGTGVQPQHF

J gene: TRBJ2-7
D gene: -
clone size: many
V gene: TRBV10-3
CDR3 DNA: TGTGCCATCAGTGCTATGGATCTTTCACACGAGCAGTACTTC
CDR3 protein: CAISAMDLSHEQYF

J gene: TRBJ1-1
D gene: -
clone size: many
V gene: TRBV7-2
CDR3 DNA: TGTGCCAGCAGCTTATTATATGGGGATCGGGGTAACACTGAAGCTTTCTTT
CDR3 protein: CASSLLYGDRGNTEAFF

J gene: TRBJ2-1
D gene: -
clone size: few
V gene: TRBV20-1
CDR3 DNA: TGCAGTGCTAGAGCTGGGTGGCGGGACAGAATTCAAGTTACCTACAATGAGCAGTTCTTC
CDR3 protein: CSARAGWRDRIQVTYNEQFF

J gene: TRBJ1-1
D gene: TRBD1
clone size: -
V gene: TRBV29-1
CDR3 DNA: TGCAGCGTTGAAGGACAGGGGGTGGACGCTTTCTTT
CDR3 protein: CSVEGQGVDAFF

J gene: TRBJ2-7
D gene: -
clone size: -
V gene: TRBV30
CDR3 DNA: TGTGCCTGGAGGTACCTCGGGTCCTACGAGCAGTACTTC
CDR3 protein: CAWRYLGSYEQYF

J gene: TRBJ2-7
D gene: TRBD1
clone size: many
V gene: TRBV9
CDR3 DNA: TGTGCCAGCAGCGCCGGGGGACAGGGGGCCTACGAGCAGTACTTC
CDR3 protein: CASSAGGQGAYEQYF

J gene: TRBJ2-3
D gene: TRBD1
clone size: -
V gene: TRBV10-3
CDR3 DNA: TGTGCCATCAGCCACACAGGGGGCCGCACAGATACGCAGTATTTT
CDR3 protein: CAISHTGGRTDTQYF

J gene: TRBJ2-7
D gene: -
clone size: many
V gene: TRBV7-9
CDR3 DNA: TGTGCCAGCAGCAAGGGGGGCTCCGAGCAGTACTTC
CDR3 protein: CASSKGGSEQYF

J gene: TRBJ1-4
D gene: -
clone size: many
V gene: TRBV2
CDR3 DNA: TGTGCCAGCGGGCATAGTAACCTGGGTGAAAAACTGTTTTTT
CDR3 protein: CASGHSNLGEKLFF

J gene: TRBJ2-1
D gene: TRBD2
clone size: many
V gene: TRBV7-6
CDR3 DNA: TGTGCCAGCAGCCGCGGACTAGCGGGTCTCAATGAGCAGTTCTTC
CDR3 protein: CASSRGLAGLNEQFF

J gene: TRBJ2-5
D gene: TRBD1
clone size: many
V gene: TRBV7-9
CDR3 DNA: TGTGCCAGCAGCTTGTCGGGACAGGGGGCCAAGGAGACCCAGTACTTC
CDR3 protein: CASSLSGQGAKETQYF

J gene: TRBJ2-1
D gene: -
clone size: many
V gene: TRBV6-1
CDR3 DNA: TGTGCCAGCCCCGGTCCGGCAAGGCAGTTCTTC
CDR3 protein: CASPGPARQFF

J gene: TRBJ1-5
D gene: TRBD1
clone size: many
V gene: TRBV2
CDR3 DNA: TGTGCCAGCAGTTCAACCAGGGGGCGGGATCAGCCCCAGCATTTT
CDR3 protein: CASSSTRGRDQPQHF

J gene: TRBJ1-5
D gene: -
clone size: many
V gene: TRBV19
CDR3 DNA: TGTGCCAGTAGTATTGCGGACAATTACCCTCAGCCCCAGCATTTT
CDR3 protein: CASSIADNYPQPQHF

J gene: TRBJ2-3
D gene: TRBD2
clone size: many
V gene: TRBV20-1
CDR3 DNA: TGCAGTGCTAGAGGAAGAACTAGCGGGGGGGCGTATACGCAGTATTTT
CDR3 protein: CSARGRTSGGAYTQYF

J gene: TRBJ2-5
D gene: -
clone size: many
V gene: TRBV7-3
CDR3 DNA: TGTGCCAGCAGCTTAACGTCGGTCGAGGAGACCCAGTACTTC
CDR3 protein: CASSLTSVEETQYF

J gene: TRBJ2-7
D gene: -
clone size: -
V gene: TRBV30
CDR3 DNA: TGTGCCTGGAGTGCCCCTAGCATGGGGGCCTACGAGCAGTACTTC
CDR3 protein: CAWSAPSMGAYEQYF

J gene: TRBJ2-7
D gene: TRBD1
clone size: -
V gene: TRBV4-1
CDR3 DNA: TGCGCCAGCAGCGCCCACCTTCGGACAGGGACCTCCTACGAGCAGTACTTC
CDR3 protein: CASSAHLRTGTSYEQYF

J gene: TRBJ2-2
D gene: -
clone size: -
V gene: TRBV30
CDR3 DNA: TGTGCCTGGAGGGACCTAGGACAACCTAAAAACACCGGGGAGCTGTTTTTT
CDR3 protein: CAWRDLGQPKNTGELFF

J gene: TRBJ2-2
D gene: -
clone size: many
V gene: TRBV7-9
CDR3 DNA: TGTGCCAGCAGCTTAGGACCTTACACCGGGGAGCTGTTTTTT
CDR3 protein: CASSLGPYTGELFF

J gene: TRBJ2-2
D gene: -
clone size: many
V gene: TRBV5-8
CDR3 DNA: TGTGCCAGCAGCTTCGGGCTTCATGTCGGCGGGGAGCTGTTTTTT
CDR3 protein: CASSFGLHVGGELFF

J gene: TRBJ2-7
D gene: -
clone size: many
V gene: TRBV4-3
CDR3 DNA: TGCGCCAGCAGCCAAGATCCTTGGCGGGGCTACGAGCAGTACTTC
CDR3 protein: CASSQDPWRGYEQYF

J gene: TRBJ2-1
D gene: TRBD2
clone size: -
V gene: TRBV20-1
CDR3 DNA: TGCAGTGCCAGGGACTACCAATCTGGTAATGAGCAGTTCTTC
CDR3 protein: CSARDYQSGNEQFF

J gene: TRBJ2-5
D gene: TRBD1
clone size: many
V gene: TRBV5-1
CDR3 DNA: TGCGCCAGCAGCTTACAAACCATGGGGACAGTCCAAGAGACCCAGTACTTC
CDR3 protein: CASSLQTMGTVQETQYF

J gene: TRBJ2-3
D gene: -
clone size: many
V gene: TRBV19
CDR3 DNA: TGTGCCAGTAGTATATTAGTTACAGATACGCAGTATTTT
CDR3 protein: CASSILVTDTQYF

J gene: TRBJ1-1
D gene: -
clone size: many
V gene: TRBV9
CDR3 DNA: TGTGCCAGCAGCGTAGGGGGTGTACGGACTGAAGCTTTCTTT
CDR3 protein: CASSVGGVRTEAFF

J gene: TRBJ2-7
D gene: -
clone size: many
V gene: TRBV5-8
CDR3 DNA: TGTGCCAGCACCGGGGGTGGCGAGCAGTACTTC
CDR3 protein: CASTGGGEQYF

J gene: TRBJ2-3
D gene: -
clone size: many
V gene: TRBV12-3/TRBV12-4
CDR3 DNA: TGTGCCAGCAGTTTCCGGGACCTAACTTACGCTACGCAGTATTTT
CDR3 protein: CASSFRDLTYATQYF